This entry is about one T cell receptor (beta chain). Generated by immunoSEQ multiplex PCR, the TCRdb table keeps only in-frame clones and is missing some. The sample carries more than 400,000 clones, 75% to 90% recorded once. These data originate in a study of blood T cell repertoires in COVID-19. Study information: COVID-19 samples, acute and convalescent, were from the United States, Italy and Spain. Nucleic acid was either cDNA or gDNA, and it came from T cells, B-cell-depleted T cells, or PBMCs.

This TCR derives from a human donor in a cohort sampled during active COVID-19. Sample: peripheral blood.

The CDR3 nucleotides read TGTGCCAGCGGTGCAGGGGGCAAGCCCCAGCATTTT. This encodes CASGAGGKPQHF. The genes are TRBV2 and TRBJ1-5, with 8 bases matching TRBD1. CDR1 is SNHLY and CDR2 is FYNNEI in the germline V gene. The CDR3 has 12 amino acids. With 8 bases clipped from V and 8 bases from J, the junction kept 5 bases outside the gene matches.